These T cell receptor beta chains were read from a single sample in a study of glioma-infiltrating T cells. TCRdb recomputed calls from the multiplex PCR reads with MiXCR, one row per CDR3 protein. In the table there are 85,000 to 110,000 distinct CDR3 sequences, around 30% of which are singletons. The sequenced sample was glioma tissue, nonneoplastic brain tissue, or PBMCs (not recorded which). The receptor source for this set is a human donor with low-grade glioma or glioblastoma, undergoing nonglioma brain surgery, or in good health (not recorded which). Both conserved end residues are part of each CDR3. The order of the fields is D gene, J gene, V gene, clone size, CDR3 protein, CDR3 DNA. D genes are given only for firm matches. Clone size appears in some rows only: once, few, many, or a class for an expanded clone.

NA | TRBJ2-7 | TRBV5-1 | many | CASSSATVSYEQYF | TGCGCCAGCAGTTCAGCTACCGTCTCCTACGAGCAGTACTTC
TRBD1 | TRBJ1-2 | TRBV7-9 | many | CASRGTGYGYTF | TGTGCCAGCAGGGGGACAGGGTATGGCTACACCTTC
TRBD2 | TRBJ2-1 | TRBV6-2/TRBV6-3 | NA | CASSTSGGSSSYNEQFF | TGTGCCAGCAGCACTAGCGGGGGTTCGAGCTCCTACAATGAGCAGTTCTTC
NA | TRBJ2-1 | TRBV27 | many | CASSVTRNEQFF | TGTGCCAGCAGTGTTACTAGGAACGAGCAGTTCTTC
NA | TRBJ2-1 | TRBV6-6 | many | CASSYSRLYNEQFF | TGTGCCAGCAGTTACTCGAGGCTTTACAATGAGCAGTTCTTC
TRBD2 | TRBJ2-5 | TRBV6-1 | many | CASTELAGGQETQYF | TGTGCCAGCACCGAATTAGCGGGGGGCCAAGAGACCCAGTACTTC
NA | TRBJ1-5 | TRBV19 | NA | CASTPRQGEVQPQHF | TGTGCCAGTACCCCTAGGCAGGGCGAAGTTCAGCCCCAGCATTTT
NA | TRBJ1-2 | TRBV6-1 | many | CASSEPGRREDYGYTF | TGTGCCAGCAGTGAACCGGGCCGCCGGGAGGACTATGGCTACACCTTC
TRBD2 | TRBJ2-1 | TRBV9 | NA | CASSVEPSSGGAGYEQFF | TGTGCCAGCAGCGTAGAACCTTCTAGCGGGGGGGCCGGGTATGAGCAGTTCTTC
TRBD2 | TRBJ2-3 | TRBV7-2 | many | CASSLGLAAIVTDTQYF | TGTGCCAGCAGCTTAGGACTAGCGGCGATCGTCACAGATACGCAGTATTTT
NA | TRBJ1-1 | TRBV3-1 | many | CASSQFLPTMNTEAFF | TGTGCCAGCAGCCAATTCCTCCCGACGATGAACACTGAAGCTTTCTTT
NA | TRBJ2-2 | TRBV12-3/TRBV12-4 | NA | CASKGPTGTVGSGELFF | TGTGCCAGTAAGGGGCCTACCGGGACTGTAGGGTCCGGGGAGCTGTTTTTT
TRBD1 | TRBJ2-1 | TRBV30 | NA | CAWKTGSAEQFF | TGTGCCTGGAAGACAGGGTCAGCTGAGCAGTTCTTC
NA | TRBJ2-7 | TRBV4-1 | few | CASSPTTLQTGEQYF | TGCGCCAGCAGCCCTACGACACTTCAGACCGGGGAGCAGTACTTC
TRBD1 | TRBJ2-2 | TRBV30 | NA | CAAQGALNTGELFF | TGTGCCGCCCAGGGGGCTTTGAACACCGGGGAGCTGTTTTTT
NA | TRBJ2-3 | TRBV20-1 | many | CSARAQPDGAQYF | TGCAGTGCTAGGGCTCAACCGGATGGTGCGCAGTATTTT
NA | TRBJ2-1 | TRBV12-3/TRBV12-4 | NA | CASTLYNEQFF | TGTGCCAGCACCTTGTACAATGAGCAGTTCTTC
NA | TRBJ2-2 | TRBV11-2 | NA | CASTPISQSGELFF | TGTGCCAGCACGCCCATCAGCCAATCCGGGGAGCTGTTTTTT
NA | TRBJ2-7 | TRBV12-5 | few | CASGSPLQGRSYEQYF | TGTGCTAGTGGTTCCCCATTGCAGGGACGCTCCTACGAGCAGTACTTC
NA | TRBJ2-3 | TRBV29-1 | few | CSVEGGSTDTQYF | TGCAGCGTTGAGGGGGGTAGCACAGATACGCAGTATTTT